This TCR beta chain was recorded in a study of blood T cell repertoires in COVID-19. Participants were aged roughly 18 to 90 years from approximately 23 US areas. In Cohort 3, a recovered donor had either two negative PCRs, clearance, or symptom resolution. Source study methods: Estimated nucleated cell counts came from reference gene primer amplification. The data were produced by immunoSEQ multiplex PCR, yet TCRdb's version contains in-frame clones alone and is incomplete. V, J and clone size are taken as reported in that table, and D and trimming were inferred from the DNA itself. The table shows around 300,000 clones, with around 90% occurring only once. Trimming at V came to 5 bases and at J to 6 bases, leaving 10 bases not matched to a gene. The CDR3 contains 15 residues. Germline loops: CDR1 MNHEY, CDR2 SMNVEV (reference sequence).

The gene calls are TRBV27 and TRBJ1-1; 9 nucleotides line up with TRBD1. The sample was PBMCs or T cells enriched from blood (not recorded which). The TCR originated in a woman between 40 and 50 years old who had recovered from COVID-19. CDR3 amino acids: CASSDAGTGLAEAFF. DNA of the CDR3: TGTGCCAGCAGTGATGCCGGGACAGGGTTGGCTGAAGCTTTCTTT.